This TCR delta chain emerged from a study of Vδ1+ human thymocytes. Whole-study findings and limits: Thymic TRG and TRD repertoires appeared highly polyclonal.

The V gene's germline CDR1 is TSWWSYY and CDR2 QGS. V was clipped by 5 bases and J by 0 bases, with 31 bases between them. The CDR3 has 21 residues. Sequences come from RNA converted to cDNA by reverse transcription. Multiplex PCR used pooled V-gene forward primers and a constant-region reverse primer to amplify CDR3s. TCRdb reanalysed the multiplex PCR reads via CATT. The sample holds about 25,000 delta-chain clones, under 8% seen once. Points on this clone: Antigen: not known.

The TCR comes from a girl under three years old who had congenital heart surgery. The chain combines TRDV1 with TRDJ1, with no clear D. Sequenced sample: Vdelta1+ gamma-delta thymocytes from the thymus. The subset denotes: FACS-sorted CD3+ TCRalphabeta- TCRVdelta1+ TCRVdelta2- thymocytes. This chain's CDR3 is CALGKRTGPPAFVKYTDKLIF. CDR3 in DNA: TGTGCTCTTGGGAAGCGTACAGGTCCTCCGGCATTTGTTAAGTACACCGATAAACTCATCTTT.